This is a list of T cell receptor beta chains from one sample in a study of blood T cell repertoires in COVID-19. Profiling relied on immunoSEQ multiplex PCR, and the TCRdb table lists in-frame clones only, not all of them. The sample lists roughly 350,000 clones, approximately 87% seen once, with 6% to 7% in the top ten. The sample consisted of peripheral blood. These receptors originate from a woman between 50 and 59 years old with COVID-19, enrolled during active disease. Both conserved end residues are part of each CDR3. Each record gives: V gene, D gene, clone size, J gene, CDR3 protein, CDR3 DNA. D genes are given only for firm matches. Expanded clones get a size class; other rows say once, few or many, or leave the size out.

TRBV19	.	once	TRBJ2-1	CASRLKWGRSSYNEQFF	TGTGCCAGTAGGCTAAAATGGGGGCGTAGCTCCTACAATGAGCAGTTCTTC
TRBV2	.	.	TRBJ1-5	CASSGIREINSNQPQHF	TGTGCCAGCAGTGGGATCCGGGAGATTAATAGCAATCAGCCCCAGCATTTT
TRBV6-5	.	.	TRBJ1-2	CASSYLQGGYTF	TGTGCCAGCAGTTACTTACAGGGCGGCTACACCTTC
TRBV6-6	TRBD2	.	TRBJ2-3	CASSYSGRATTDTQYF	TGTGCCAGCAGTTACAGCGGGAGGGCCACGACAGATACGCAGTATTTT
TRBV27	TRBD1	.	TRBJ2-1	CASSPSRGRGNEQFF	TGTGCCAGCAGTCCGAGCAGGGGGCGAGGAAATGAGCAGTTCTTC
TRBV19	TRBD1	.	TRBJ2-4	CASQGGKTAKNIQYF	TGTGCCAGTCAAGGGGGCAAAACAGCCAAAAACATTCAGTACTTC
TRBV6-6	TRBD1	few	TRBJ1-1	CASSYRGSDRAAFF	TGTGCCAGCAGTTACCGGGGGTCGGACAGGGCTGCTTTCTTT
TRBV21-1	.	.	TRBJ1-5	CASSKDRNFYGQPQHF	TGTGCCAGCAGCAAAGACCGAAATTTTTACGGGCAGCCCCAGCATTTT
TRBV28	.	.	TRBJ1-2	CASSLCTENDTF	TGTGCCAGCAGTTTATGCACTGAAAACGACACCTTC
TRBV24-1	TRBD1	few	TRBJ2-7	CATGTGSWDEQYF	TGTGCCACCGGGACAGGGTCGTGGGACGAGCAGTACTTC
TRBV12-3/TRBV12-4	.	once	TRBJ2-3	CASSLRTDTQYF	TGTGCCAGCAGCCTCAGGACAGATACGCAGTATTTT
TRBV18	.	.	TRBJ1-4	CASSGQPNEKLFF	TGTGCCAGCTCTGGGCAGCCTAATGAAAAACTGTTTTTT
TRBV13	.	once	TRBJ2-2	CASSLGQLGGGSGELFF	TGTGCCAGCAGCTTAGGCCAACTAGGTGGGGGGTCCGGGGAGCTGTTTTTT
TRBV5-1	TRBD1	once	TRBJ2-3	CASSLGLTGGSTDTQYF	TGCGCCAGCAGCTTGGGATTGACAGGGGGTAGCACAGATACGCAGTATTTT
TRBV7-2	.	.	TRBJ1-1	CASSLATGSDTEAFF	TGTGCCAGCAGCTTAGCAACAGGGTCGGACACTGAAGCTTTCTTT
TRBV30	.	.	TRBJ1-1	CAWRGLGEAFF	TGTGCCTGGAGGGGCCTTGGTGAAGCTTTCTTT
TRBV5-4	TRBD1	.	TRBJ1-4	CASRYRDRVIYEKLFF	TGTGCCAGCAGGTACCGGGACAGGGTTATCTATGAAAAACTGTTTTTT
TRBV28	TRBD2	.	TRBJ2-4	CASNPWGSGSGIQYF	TGTGCCAGCAATCCCTGGGGTAGCGGGAGCGGCATTCAGTACTTC
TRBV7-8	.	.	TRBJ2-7	CASSTVVSEQYF	TGTGCCAGCAGCACCGTAGTATCCGAGCAGTACTTC
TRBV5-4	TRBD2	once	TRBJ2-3	CASSRREAGGDTQYF	TGTGCCAGCAGCCGACGGGAGGCGGGGGGAGATACGCAGTATTTT
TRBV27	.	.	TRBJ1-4	CASSPGQLIGEKLFF	TGTGCCAGCAGTCCCGGACAGCTGATAGGAGAAAAACTGTTTTTT
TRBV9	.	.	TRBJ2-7	CASSVVPSSYEQYF	TGTGCCAGCAGCGTAGTTCCGAGCTCCTACGAGCAGTACTTC
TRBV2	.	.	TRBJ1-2	CASSVRDTYGYTF	TGTGCCAGCAGTGTCCGGGACACTTATGGCTACACCTTC
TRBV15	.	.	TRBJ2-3	CATSRAGFFTDTQYF	TGTGCCACCAGCAGAGCCGGGTTTTTCACAGATACGCAGTATTTT
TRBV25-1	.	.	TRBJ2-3	CASTPGLPNTDTQYF	TGTGCCAGCACCCCCGGTCTACCCAACACAGATACGCAGTATTTT
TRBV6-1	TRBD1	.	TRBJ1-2	CASSEDRGRNYGYTF	TGTGCCAGCAGTGAAGACAGGGGCCGGAACTATGGCTACACCTTC
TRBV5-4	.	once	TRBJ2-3	CASSPLEGSSTDTQYF	TGTGCCAGCAGCCCCCTGGAGGGCTCTAGCACAGATACGCAGTATTTT
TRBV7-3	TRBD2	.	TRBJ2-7	CASSSSGLAGAEQYF	TGTGCCAGCAGCTCATCCGGACTAGCGGGAGCGGAACAGTACTTC
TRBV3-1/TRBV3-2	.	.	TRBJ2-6	CASSQGLVGGYGANVLTF	TGTGCCAGCAGCCAAGGCTTAGTAGGGGGTTATGGGGCCAACGTCCTGACTTTC
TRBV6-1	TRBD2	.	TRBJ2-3	CASSEKGNPSGNTQYF	TGTGCCAGCAGTGAGAAGGGAAACCCTAGCGGGAACACGCAGTATTTT
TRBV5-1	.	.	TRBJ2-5	CASSLDQLRAGDQETQYF	TGCGCCAGCAGCTTGGACCAACTCAGGGCTGGTGACCAAGAGACCCAGTACTTC
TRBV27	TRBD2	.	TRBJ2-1	CASRIAGLLNEQFF	TGTGCCAGCAGAATAGCGGGGCTTCTCAATGAGCAGTTCTTC
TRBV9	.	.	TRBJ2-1	CASSARVDEQFF	TGTGCCAGCAGCGCCCGAGTAGATGAGCAGTTCTTC
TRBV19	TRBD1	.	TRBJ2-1	CASNVGTGPSYNEQFF	TGTGCCAGTAACGTCGGGACAGGCCCTTCCTACAATGAGCAGTTCTTC
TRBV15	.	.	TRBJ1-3	CATSRGSARINGNTIYF	TGTGCCACCAGCAGAGGTTCAGCCAGGATAAATGGAAACACCATATATTTT
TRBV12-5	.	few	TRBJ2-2	CASGLVRYDTGELFF	TGTGCTAGTGGTTTGGTACGGTACGACACCGGGGAGCTGTTTTTT
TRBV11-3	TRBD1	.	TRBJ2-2	CASSLGRGLAGELFF	TGTGCCAGCAGCTTAGGCAGGGGGCTGGCCGGGGAGCTGTTTTTT
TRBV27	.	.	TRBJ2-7	CASSPLGGAYEQYF	TGTGCCAGCAGCCCGTTAGGGGGGGCCTACGAGCAGTACTTC
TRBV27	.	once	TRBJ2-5	CASTFPRGWGPQETQYF	TGTGCCAGCACCTTCCCCCGAGGATGGGGGCCCCAAGAGACCCAGTACTTC
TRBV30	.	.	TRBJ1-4	CALSVGPEKLFF	TGTGCCTTGTCAGTGGGGCCTGAAAAACTGTTTTTT